This TCR delta chain was identified in a study of Vδ1+ human thymocytes. Study-wide findings and caveats: TRG sequences recurred across donors, whereas TRD sequences stayed essentially private. Unlike peripheral blood Vdelta1+ controls, thymic delta-chain sequences included 20% to 25% Vdelta2 and few Vdelta3. Highly polyclonal TRG and TRD repertoires with Gaussian CDR3 length distributions appeared in thymus.

This CDR3 region has 18 residues. The trim removed 7 bases at V and 4 bases at J, leaving 15 bases unmatched. CDR1 and CDR2 from the germline V gene are TSWWSYY and QGS. The sorted cells were CD3+ Vdelta1+ Vdelta2- thymocytes from alphabeta-depleted thymus. Between roughly 97% and 99.6% of sorted thymocytes were Vdelta1+. Sequences come from RNA converted to cDNA by reverse transcription. The CDR3 regions were amplified by multiplex PCR from V-gene primers to a constant-region primer. TCRdb reanalysed the multiplex PCR reads via CATT. Of roughly 50,000 delta-chain clones in the sample, roughly 15% were seen once. As regards this clone: No antigen is known for it.

The sequence was obtained from a boy under two years old who had congenital heart surgery. The chain has TRDV1 and TRDJ1; 13 bases match TRDD3. Specimen: Vdelta1+ gamma-delta thymocytes from the thymus. The subset is: FACS-sorted CD3+ TCRalphabeta- TCRVdelta1+ TCRVdelta2- thymocytes. The DNA of the CDR3 is TGTGCTCTTGCCCCGCCTGCACTGGGGGATACGGGTGTCGATAAACTCATCTTT. Translating it yields CALAPPALGDTGVDKLIF.